The next 27 T cell receptor beta chains were all read from a single sample in a study of memory CD4+ T cells and cytomegalovirus serostatus. Clones were sequenced by immunoSEQ multiplex PCR, and TCRdb holds only the in-frame ones, with some missing. The repertoire holds some 52,000 clones, with around three quarters as singletons. The sort gate was single viable CD3+CD4+CD8-CD45RO+ cells for memory CD4+ T cells. The sequenced sample consisted of memory CD4+ T cells from blood. The receptors were sampled from an adult in good health and CMV-seronegative.

The chain joins TRBV4-3 to TRBJ2-7; D is uncertain. The CDR3 sequence is 16 residues long. Germline assignment: CDR1 LGHNA and CDR2 YSLEER. Trimming shortened V by 4 bases and J by 2 bases, and 18 bases separated the two germline ends. CDR3 amino acids: CASSRKWGREAYEQYF. The CDR3 DNA reads TGCGCCAGCAGCCGCAAGTGGGGAAGAGAAGCCTACGAGCAGTACTTC.

The chain links TRBV7-3 to TRBJ2-7; D may be TRBD1 or TRBD2 (5 bases each). Germline lookup yields CDR1 SGHTA and CDR2 FQGTGA. This CDR3 has 15 residues. V was trimmed by 0 bases and J by 2 bases, leaving 11 bases between them. The CDR3 sequence is CASSLTGTGAYEQYF. The CDR3 coding sequence is TGTGCCAGCAGCTTAACGGGGACCGGGGCCTACGAGCAGTACTTC.

V gene TRBV28 combines with J gene TRBJ2-1, with TRBD1 matching over 10 bases. The germline V gene has CDR1 MDHEN and CDR2 SYDVKM. Unmatched junction bases numbered 8, after V lost 5 bases and J lost 7 bases. The CDR3 totals 15 residues. This chain's CDR3 is CASSPLGQGENEQFF. The CDR3, as DNA: TGTGCCAGCAGTCCCCTAGGACAGGGGGAGAATGAGCAGTTCTTC.

The chain has TRBV5-6 and TRBJ2-7; the D gene is possibly TRBD2 (5 bases). With 0 bases removed from V and 7 bases from J, the gap between germline ends came to 5 bases. Germline V gene lookup returns CDR1 SGHDT and CDR2 YYEEEE. The CDR3 is made up of 11 amino acids. CDR3 loop: CASSLEREQYF. Here the CDR3 DNA reads TGTGCCAGCAGCTTGGAGCGGGAGCAGTACTTC.

This rearrangement joins TRBV19 to TRBJ1-1; D not certain. V dropped 4 bases and J dropped 0 bases, with 21 bases sitting between them. This CDR3 region has 18 residues. Germline V gene lookup returns CDR1 LNHDA and CDR2 SQIVND (reference sequence). In nucleotides, the CDR3 is TGTGCCAGTAGTAGGGCCTTCGGGGATGAACCGCTGAACACTGAAGCTTTCTTT. Amino acid sequence: CASSRAFGDEPLNTEAFF.

This clone appeared once. V gene TRBV11-2 combines with J gene TRBJ1-2; TRBD1 might be the D (6 bases). This CDR3 is built from 12 residues. Per the germline V gene, CDR1 is SGHAT and CDR2 is FQNNGV. Between the trimmed V and J ends, which lost 5 bases and 8 bases, there was a span of 12 bases. CDR3 loop: CASSPDSWGYTF. The DNA of the CDR3 is TGTGCCAGCAGCCCGGACAGTTGGGGCTACACCTTC.

The chain uses TRBV11-2 and TRBJ2-3; 7 nucleotides align to TRBD1. V was pared by 2 bases and J by 2 bases, with 7 bases of the junction left unmatched. This CDR3 is built from 16 residues. Germline-derived CDR1 and CDR2 are SGHAT and FQNNGV. As DNA, the CDR3 is TGTGCCAGCAGCTTAAGGGCAGGGGGAATCACAGATACGCAGTATTTT. Translation gives CASSLRAGGITDTQYF.

V usage is TRBV19 and J usage is TRBJ2-5; 12 bases align to TRBD2. The V gene end was trimmed by 4 bases and the J gene end by 5 bases; junction bases not matched to a gene: 8. Germline V lookup: CDR1 LNHDA, CDR2 SQIVND (reference sequence). The length of the CDR3 is 16 residues. The chain's CDR3 is CASSTLAGGLGETQYF. The CDR3, as DNA: TGTGCCAGTAGTACTCTAGCGGGAGGGTTGGGTGAGACCCAGTACTTC.

This clone has only a few counts. V is TRBV5-1 and J is TRBJ2-1; 12 bases fit TRBD2. The CDR3 totals 20 residues. J was trimmed by 0 bases and V by 2 bases; bases with no gene match: 12. The germline CDR1 and CDR2 sequences are SGHRS and YFSETQ. The CDR3 DNA reads TGCGCCAGCAGCTTAGGGGGGTCTACTAGCGGGAGGTCCTCCTACAATGAGCAGTTCTTC. Translation: CASSLGGSTSGRSSYNEQFF.

The chain has TRBV10-3 and TRBJ1-2, with TRBD1 as a possible D gene (5 bases). Between the trimmed V and J ends, which lost 0 bases and 8 bases, there was a span of 19 bases. The germline V gene encodes CDR1 ENHRY and CDR2 SYGVKD. The CDR3 contains 16 residues. The CDR3 nucleotides read TGTGCCATCAGTGAGTCCCCCCCCGACAGTTACATGGGCTACACCTTC. This codes for CAISESPPDSYMGYTF.

The DNA of the CDR3 is TGTGCCATCAGTGAGTCCCACGGTAACTATGGCTACACCTTC. Translated: CAISESHGNYGYTF. This rearrangement joins TRBV10-3 to TRBJ1-2; D is ambiguous. CDR1 and CDR2 (germline): ENHRY, SYGVKD. CDR3 length equals 14 residues. V was cut by 0 bases and J by 1 base, with 6 bases left in between.

The chain couples TRBV7-2 to TRBJ1-2; 10 bases line up with TRBD1. Per the germline V gene, CDR1 is SGHTA and CDR2 is FQGNSA. Trimming removed 8 bases from V and 2 bases from J; junction bases left unmatched: 5. There are 14 residues in the CDR3. The CDR3 nucleotides are TGTGCCAGCGAATTGACAGGGGGCAACTATGGCTACACCTTC. Translation gives CASELTGGNYGYTF.

This chain uses TRBV7-9 with TRBJ2-7, with D possibly being TRBD2 (5 bases). The CDR3 covers 13 residues. V was cut by 10 bases and J by 6 bases, with 19 bases left in between. The germline V gene encodes CDR1 SEHNR and CDR2 FQNEAQ (reference sequence). This chain's CDR3 is CATAEGVVGEQYF. The DNA for the CDR3 is TGTGCCACCGCCGAGGGAGTGGTGGGCGAGCAGTACTTC. The full variable domain, with the rest looked up from reference TRBV7-9 and TRBJ2-7, is DTGVSQNPRHKITKRGQNVTFRCDPISEHNRLYWYRQTLGQGPEFLTYFQNEAQLEKSRLLSDRFSAERPKGSFSTLEIQRTEQGDSAMYLCATAEGVVGEQYFGPGTRLTVT.

A note on this clone: The same CDR3 can be traced to other DNA sequences in this sample. J is TRBJ1-5 and V is TRBV27; weak D call: TRBD1 (5 bases). The germline V and J ends were trimmed by 2 bases and 7 bases, with 9 bases remaining between them. CDR3 length equals 13 residues. Per germline, CDR1 MNHEY and CDR2 SMNVEV (reference sequence). CDR3 nucleotide sequence: TGTGCCAGCAGTTTAGCCGGGGGGCAGCCCCAGCATTTT. It encodes CASSLAGGQPQHF.

This clone showed up just a few times. J is TRBJ1-1 and V is TRBV11-2; D not certain. The CDR3 loop spans 14 amino acids. The V gene's germline CDR1 is SGHAT and CDR2 FQNNGV. The V end lost 2 bases, the J end lost 9 bases, and 16 bases lay between the germline ends. The CDR3 spells CASSLISRSGKAFF. For the CDR3, the DNA is TGTGCCAGCAGCTTAATCAGTAGATCGGGAAAAGCTTTCTTT.

This chain connects TRBV5-1 to TRBJ2-1, with 9 bases lining up with TRBD1. CDR3 length: 15 residues. Germline lookup yields CDR1 SGHRS and CDR2 YFSETQ. The junction had 5 bases not matched to a gene; V was cut back by 4 bases and J by 3 bases. CDR3 sequence: CASSARTGDYNEQFF. DNA for the CDR3: TGCGCCAGCAGCGCACGGACAGGGGACTACAATGAGCAGTTCTTC.

This chain links TRBV7-9 with TRBJ2-1; tentatively, D is TRBD2 (5 bases). The CDR3 totals 17 residues. The germline V gene has CDR1 SEHNR and CDR2 FQNEAQ (reference sequence). The ends were cut back, 6 bases at V and 4 bases at J, with 22 bases in the middle. As DNA, the CDR3 is TGTGCCAGCAGTTTACAAGGATTCAGCGGAGATTACAATGAGCAGTTCTTC. Translating it yields CASSLQGFSGDYNEQFF.

The V and J genes are TRBV10-3 and TRBJ2-3; TRBD2 is a possible D gene (6 bases). Germline V gene lookup returns CDR1 ENHRY and CDR2 SYGVKD. This CDR3 has 17 residues. V lost 0 bases to trimming and J lost 3 bases, with 16 bases between them. CDR3 in amino acids: CAISESLLAATTDTQYF. The CDR3 DNA follows: TGTGCCATCAGTGAGTCTTTACTAGCAGCGACTACAGATACGCAGTATTTT.

This rearrangement joins TRBV2 to TRBJ1-3, with 7 bases fitting TRBD1. The V gene's germline CDR1 is SNHLY and CDR2 FYNNEI. The CDR3 totals 15 residues. V dropped 6 bases and J dropped 0; count of bases not matched to a gene: 5. CDR3 loop: CASRRGTDSGNTIYF. Here the CDR3 DNA reads TGTGCCAGCAGACGCGGGACAGACTCTGGAAACACCATATATTTT.

The rearrangement links TRBV7-9 to TRBJ1-2; no clear D. Trimming pared 4 bases from V and 4 bases from J, leaving 7 bases between. The CDR3 loop spans 12 amino acids. Germline V gene data show CDR1 as SEHNR and CDR2 as FQNEAQ (reference sequence). DNA of the CDR3: TGTGCCAGCAGCTCCTTCACCTATGGCTACACCTTC. Translating it yields CASSSFTYGYTF.

This chain links TRBV4-1 with TRBJ1-3; D gene ambiguous. The CDR3 spans 16 residues. The germline V and J ends were trimmed by 0 bases and 4 bases, with 13 bases remaining between them. CDR1 and CDR2 (germline): MGHRA, YSYEKL. The CDR3 sequence: CASSQEFTGSGNTIYF. CDR3 nucleotides: TGCGCCAGCAGCCAAGAGTTCACGGGTAGCGGAAACACCATATATTTT.

The chain joins TRBV27 to TRBJ1-2; 9 bases align to TRBD1. The CDR3 length is 14 residues. With 5 bases clipped from V and 4 bases from J, the junction kept 5 bases outside the gene matches. Per germline, CDR1 MNHEY and CDR2 SMNVEV (reference sequence). The DNA for the CDR3 is TGTGCCAGCAGTCCCGTGGGACAGGGCTATGGCTACACCTTC. Translated, it gives CASSPVGQGYGYTF.

In DNA, the CDR3 is TGTGCCAGGGCTCGGGATACGCAGTATTTT. This gives the protein CARARDTQYF. The genes are TRBV25-1 and TRBJ2-3; D is unresolved. CDR3 length equals 10 residues. V lost 9 bases, J lost 6 bases, and 7 bases lay in between. The germline CDR1 and CDR2 sequences are MGHDK and SYGVNS.

The CDR3, as DNA: TGTGCCAGCAGGCCTCAGAGGTGGGAGCAGCCCCAGCATTTT. Protein: CASRPQRWEQPQHF. The chain joins TRBV28 to TRBJ1-5; D remains ambiguous. The CDR3 totals 14 residues. Germline CDR1 MDHEN, CDR2 SYDVKM. Between the trimmed V and J ends, which lost 6 bases and 7 bases, there was a span of 16 bases.

About this clone: This sample includes further DNA sequences coding for the same CDR3. The V call is TRBV28, the J call TRBJ1-5; no clear D. The CDR3 is 12 residues long. Germline V gene data show CDR1 as MDHEN and CDR2 as SYDVKM. V shed 6 bases and J shed 5 bases, with 8 bases lying between them. This chain's CDR3 is CASSLYDQPQHF. DNA of the CDR3: TGTGCCAGCAGCCTGTACGATCAGCCCCAGCATTTT.

The chain combines TRBV9 with TRBJ2-7; TRBD1 matches 8 bases. The CDR3 consists of 16 residues. Germline CDR1 SGDLS, CDR2 YYNGEE. V was clipped by 4 bases and J by 5 bases; unmatched bases: 14. The CDR3 protein is CASSSRPGDRINEQYF. The CDR3 nucleotides are TGTGCCAGCAGCTCACGCCCTGGGGACAGGATCAACGAGCAGTACTTC.

This chain joins TRBV7-8 and TRBJ2-7; D not certain. The CDR3 totals 15 residues. Trimming cost V 1 base and J 2 bases, with 12 bases left between them. Per germline, CDR1 SGHVS and CDR2 FQNEAQ. CDR3 in DNA: TGTGCCAGCAGCTTAGGGCCCCTCCCAACCTACGAGCAGTACTTC. This gives the protein CASSLGPLPTYEQYF.